These 7 T cell receptor beta chains were all obtained from the same sample, sequenced in a study of T cell responses to AZD1222 COVID-19 vaccine (dated by TCRdb to the early 2020s). Receptor amplification or capture employed the immunoSEQ multiplex PCR assay. Not all clones reach the TCRdb copy of this immuneACCESS table, which keeps in-frame sequences only. Checked studies attribute under half of the gap to unresolved V genes and leave the rest unexplained. The sample contains approximately 52,000 clones, about nine tenths of them found a single time. The top ten hold 2% to 3% of the sample. In light of the paper, this sample's time point label describes: about 28 days (+/-7) after the second vaccine dose. This sample comprised peripheral blood, obtained 28 days after the second AZD1222 dose. These receptors were obtained from an adult who received the AZD1222 COVID-19 vaccine.

The V call is TRBV9, the J call TRBJ2-4; TRBD1 is a possible D gene (6 bases). CDR3 length: 16 amino acids. V shed 3 bases and J shed 2 bases, with 15 bases lying between them. Germline-derived CDR1 and CDR2 are SGDLS and YYNGEE. DNA for the CDR3: TGTGCCAGCAGCGCAGACCCCGGGACACCCAAAAACATTCAGTACTTC. Translated: CASSADPGTPKNIQYF.

V gene TRBV6-1 combines with J gene TRBJ1-5; D gene unclear. The CDR3 has 13 amino acids. Germline CDR1 is MNHNS and CDR2 is SASEGT. The V end lost 1 base, the J end lost 6 bases, and 7 bases lay between the germline ends. The CDR3, as DNA: TGTGCCAGCAGTGAAGGGATAAGTCAGCCCCAGCATTTT. It specifies CASSEGISQPQHF.

The chain has TRBV5-1 and TRBJ2-1, with D possibly matching TRBD2 (6 bases). In germline, CDR1 is SGHRS, CDR2 YFSETQ. V dropped 6 bases and J dropped 9 bases, with 13 bases sitting between them. This CDR3 comprises 12 residues. The CDR3 nucleotides read TGCGCCAGCAAGGGCGGGACCCTTGAGCAGTTCTTC. This gives the protein CASKGGTLEQFF.

This chain joins TRBV19 and TRBJ1-3, with 7 positions matching TRBD1. After removal of 7 bases from V and 0 bases from J, the junction contained 15 bases not matched to a gene. CDR3 length: 18 amino acids. Germline V gene data show CDR1 as LNHDA and CDR2 as SQIVND (reference sequence). CDR3 loop: CASTILRTGSYSGNTIYF. DNA for the CDR3: TGTGCCAGTACCATTTTAAGGACAGGCTCCTACTCTGGAAACACCATATATTTT.

The gene calls are TRBV28 and TRBJ1-4, with D unresolved. Germline V CDR1 and CDR2: MDHEN, SYDVKM. Deletions cut 6 bases from V and 3 bases from J, with 17 bases between. This CDR3 spans 16 amino acids. The DNA for the CDR3 is TGTGCCAGCAGGACCCTCCGGCAGATGGCTAATGAAAAACTGTTTTTT. Protein product: CASRTLRQMANEKLFF.

V gene TRBV5-8 combines with J gene TRBJ2-7; D could derive from TRBD1 or TRBD2 (5 bases each). Germline V lookup: CDR1 SGHTS, CDR2 YDEGEE. The germline V and J ends were trimmed by 2 bases and 2 bases, with 11 bases remaining between them. This CDR3 region has 14 residues. The CDR3 nucleotides are TGTGCCAGCAGCTTTAGGGGACCCGCCTACGAGCAGTACTTC. This sequence encodes CASSFRGPAYEQYF.

This clone was observed once. This chain connects TRBV27 to TRBJ2-1; D is possibly TRBD1 or TRBD2 (5 bases each). CDR1 and CDR2 (germline): MNHEY, SMNVEV (reference sequence). The V end lost 5 bases, the J end lost 6 bases, and 17 bases lay between the germline ends. The CDR3 length is 15 residues. The CDR3 here is CASSLAGTSPNEQFF. CDR3 DNA sequence: TGTGCCAGCAGTCTTGCCGGGACCAGCCCCAATGAGCAGTTCTTC.